This TCR beta chain appears in the sequencing data of a study of cytomegalovirus exposure and HLA in healthy donors. Study-wide results and caveats: Later analysis demonstrated an association between a missense DCLRE1C variant and TCR beta V- and J-gene trimming.

With respect to this clone: Its target is unknown.

Trimming left V 4 bases short and J 2 bases short, with 5 bases between. Germline lookup yields CDR1 MGHRA and CDR2 YSYEKL. This CDR3 is built from 12 residues. Use of 60 Vbeta and 13 Jbeta primers characterized the PCR. Only in-frame clones appear in the TCRdb table, and some are missing; sequencing was by immunoSEQ multiplex PCR. The table shows nearly 110,000 clones, with more than 70% occurring only once. This clonotype was obtained from a man younger than 35 in good health and CMV-seronegative. The material sequenced was PBMCs. This chain links TRBV4-1 with TRBJ2-5, with D hard to call. The CDR3 here is CASSRPQETQYF. In DNA form, the CDR3 reads TGCGCCAGCAGCCGTCCACAAGAGACCCAGTACTTC.